This TCR beta chain was identified in a study of cytomegalovirus exposure and HLA in healthy donors. The CDR3 is made up of 15 amino acids. V gave up 1 base and J gave up 4 bases; unmatched junction bases: 5. Germline V gives CDR1 MDHEN, CDR2 SYDVKM. The study ran its PCR with 60 Vbeta and 13 Jbeta primers. The repertoire was sequenced with immunoSEQ multiplex PCR; TCRdb's copy has only in-frame clones and lacks some. The sample includes 65,000 to 85,000 clones. The chain is built from TRBV28 and TRBJ2-7; 9 bases map to TRBD1. Material: PBMCs. The clonotype originates from a woman aged 60-75 years in good health and CMV-seronegative. The CDR3 coding sequence is TGTGCCAGCAGTTTATCCCCCGGGACAGGGTACGAGCAGTACTTC. This gives the protein CASSLSPGTGYEQYF.